These 8 T cell receptor beta chains were all obtained from the same sample, sequenced in a study of blood T cell repertoires in COVID-19. TCRdb's copy holds only in-frame clones and misses some; the assay was immunoSEQ multiplex PCR. The table shows approximately 260,000 clones, with about four fifths occurring only once. Material: peripheral blood. The receptors derive from an elderly woman with acute or convalescent COVID-19.

This sequence joins TRBV7-3 and TRBJ2-3; TRBD2 matches at 9 bases. Germline V gives CDR1 SGHTA, CDR2 FQGTGA. This CDR3 comprises 20 residues. With V trimmed by 0 bases and J by 0 bases, 13 bases remained unmatched. CDR3 DNA: TGTGCCAGCAGCTTAACTGGTCGAAGCGGGGGGACCCGAAGCACAGATACGCAGTATTTT. Translation gives CASSLTGRSGGTRSTDTQYF.

Concerning this clone: Other DNA variants within this sample encode the same CDR3. The V gene is TRBV14, the J gene TRBJ2-7; 11 nucleotides line up with TRBD2. Germline CDR1 SGHDN, CDR2 FVKESK. CDR3 length: 21 residues. V shed 1 base, J shed 4 bases, and the junction held 21 bases outside the gene matches. The CDR3 loop reads CASSQGQAGGLAGGPSYEQYF. In nucleotides, the CDR3 is TGTGCCAGCAGCCAAGGGCAGGCCGGTGGGCTAGCGGGGGGTCCTTCTTACGAGCAGTACTTC. The full variable domain, rest sourced from reference TRBV14 and TRBJ2-7, is EAGVTQFPSHSVIEKGQTVTLRCDPISGHDNLYWYRRVMGKEIKFLLHFVKESKQDESGMPNNRFLAERTGGTYSTLKVQPAELEDSGVYFCASSQGQAGGLAGGPSYEQYFGPGTRLTVT.

This clone has only one observation. The rearrangement uses TRBV21-1 and TRBJ1-2; the table gives TRBD1 as D, unverified against the DNA. TRBV21-1 is listed as a pseudogene. The CDR3 totals 19 residues. The CDR3 nucleotides read TGTGCCAGCAGCAAAGGCTCCCCCCCTACAGGGTTGAAGAACTATGGCTACACCTTC. As protein: CASSKGSPPTGLKNYGYTF.

The chain has TRBV5-6 and TRBJ1-1; tentative D call: TRBD1 (6 bases). CDR1 and CDR2 from the germline V gene are SGHDT and YYEEEE. Deletions cut 2 bases from V and 0 bases from J, with 14 bases between. CDR3 length: 16 amino acids. In nucleotides, the CDR3 is TGTGCCAGCAGCTTCAGGGGCCCAGCGATGAACACTGAAGCTTTCTTT. It specifies CASSFRGPAMNTEAFF.

The V call is TRBV7-9, the J call TRBJ2-7, with D maybe TRBD1 (6 bases). This CDR3 comprises 14 residues. V was shortened by 5 bases and J by 0 bases, with 11 bases between the two germline ends. Germline CDR1 SEHNR, CDR2 FQNEAQ (reference sequence). CDR3 loop: CASSPHRDSYEQYF. The CDR3 DNA follows: TGTGCCAGCAGCCCACACAGGGACTCCTACGAGCAGTACTTC.

For the CDR3, the DNA is TGTGCCAGCTCACCACTTCCGGGACAGGGGGCGACGTACGAGCAGTACTTC. Protein: CASSPLPGQGATYEQYF. V is TRBV18 and J is TRBJ2-7; 12 bases map to TRBD1. V gave up 1 base and J gave up 4 bases; unmatched junction bases: 8. CDR3 length equals 17 residues. Looked up from germline, CDR1 is KGHSH and CDR2 is LQKENI.

The chain links TRBV7-8 to TRBJ2-7, with D possibly matching TRBD1 (6 bases). CDR3 size: 14 residues. Germline V lookup: CDR1 SGHVS, CDR2 FQNEAQ. The germline V and J ends were trimmed by 7 bases and 1 base, with 14 bases remaining between them. As DNA, the CDR3 is TGTGCCAGCAAGTACTCGGACAGTTCCTACGAGCAGTACTTC. Translating gives CASKYSDSSYEQYF.

V is TRBV3-1 (or the pseudogene TRBV3-2) and J is TRBJ1-4; TRBD1 might be the D (5 bases). This CDR3 contains 13 residues. Trimming stripped 4 bases from V and 4 bases from J, with 7 bases between. Germline V gene lookup returns CDR1 LGHDT and CDR2 YNNKEL (reference sequence). The CDR3 DNA sequence: TGTGCCAGCAGCCTCAGGGTTAATGAAAAACTGTTTTTT. It is translated as CASSLRVNEKLFF.